The rows below give T cell receptor beta chains drawn from one sample of a study of T cell responses to AZD1222 COVID-19 vaccine. Generated by immunoSEQ multiplex PCR, the TCRdb table keeps only in-frame clones and is missing some. The data show more than 90,000 clones, just over 90% seen once. The sample in question was peripheral blood, obtained on day 0 of AZD1222 vaccination. These TCRs come from an adult in good health. The CDR3 runs from the conserved cysteine through the conserved F or W. The order of the fields is J gene, V gene, clone size, D gene, CDR3 protein, CDR3 DNA. A D gene is named only where the DNA matches it firmly. Expanded clones are given a class, and other clones once, few, many or no size at all.

>TRBJ1-2|TRBV2|NA|NA
CASSGPGAYLIYGYTF
TGTGCCAGCAGCGGCCCGGGGGCCTATTTAATTTATGGCTACACCTTC
>TRBJ1-2|TRBV7-9|NA|NA
CASSHSAFNYGYTF
TGTGCCAGCAGCCATTCGGCATTTAACTATGGCTACACCTTC
>TRBJ1-6|TRBV12-3/TRBV12-4|NA|NA
CASSAGANSPLHF
TGTGCCAGCAGTGCCGGGGCCAATTCACCCCTCCACTTT
>TRBJ2-1|TRBV6-6|NA|NA
CASSYALNEQFF
TGTGCCAGCAGTTACGCACTGAATGAGCAGTTCTTC
>TRBJ1-1|TRBV7-2|NA|NA
CASARGRGGRTEAFF
TGTGCCAGCGCCCGAGGGAGGGGCGGTAGGACTGAAGCTTTCTTT
>TRBJ1-2|TRBV19|NA|NA
CASTTTVLYGYTF
TGTGCCAGTACAACGACGGTCCTCTATGGCTACACCTTC
>TRBJ1-6|TRBV5-1|NA|TRBD1
CASSPEDRGSSPLHF
TGCGCCAGCAGCCCCGAAGACAGGGGATCCTCACCCCTCCACTTT
>TRBJ1-1|TRBV5-1|NA|NA
CASSLGPEGTEAFF
TGCGCCAGCAGCTTAGGGCCCGAGGGCACTGAAGCTTTCTTT
>TRBJ2-7|TRBV10-3|NA|TRBD1
CASQGTGIYEQYF
TGTGCCAGTCAAGGGACAGGGATCTACGAGCAGTACTTC
>TRBJ1-2|TRBV4-1|NA|NA
CASSHAQALWSGYTF
TGCGCCAGCAGCCATGCACAGGCGCTTTGGTCTGGCTACACCTTC
>TRBJ1-4|TRBV28|NA|TRBD1
CASRTDRAGDEKLFF
TGTGCCAGCAGGACTGACAGGGCAGGGGATGAAAAACTGTTTTTT
>TRBJ1-1|TRBV6-5|once|NA
CASSYSDPGGDTEAFF
TGTGCCAGCAGTTACTCTGACCCGGGCGGGGACACTGAAGCTTTCTTT
>TRBJ2-3|TRBV19|once|NA
CASSIRDREADTQYF
TGTGCCAGTAGTATACGTGACAGGGAGGCAGATACGCAGTATTTT
>TRBJ1-6|TRBV30|NA|NA
CAWKGVSNSPLHF
TGTGCCTGGAAGGGGGTCAGCAATTCACCCCTCCACTTT
>TRBJ1-6|TRBV6-5|NA|NA
CASDQGSTRVSPLHF
TGTGCCAGCGATCAGGGTAGTACGAGGGTGTCACCCCTCCACTTT
>TRBJ2-1|TRBV2|NA|NA
CASSTADRGALMVEFF
TGTGCCAGCAGTACGGCCGATAGGGGCGCTTTAATGGTTGAGTTCTTC
>TRBJ1-4|TRBV11-2|NA|NA
CASSRGSGGKLFF
TGTGCCAGCAGCCGGGGTTCGGGAGGAAAACTGTTTTTT
>TRBJ1-2|TRBV18|NA|NA
CASSPDVRNGYGYTF
TGTGCCAGCTCACCAGATGTTAGGAACGGCTATGGCTACACCTTC
>TRBJ1-1|TRBV29-1|NA|NA
CSVETEAFF
TGCAGCGTTGAAACTGAAGCTTTCTTT
>TRBJ1-5|TRBV7-2|NA|NA
CASSKSGPNQPQHF
TGTGCCAGCAGCAAATCAGGGCCCAATCAGCCCCAGCATTTT
>TRBJ1-2|TRBV5-6|NA|NA
CASSLGAGGGYTF
TGTGCCAGCAGCTTGGGCGCCGGGGGTGGCTACACCTTC
>TRBJ2-7|TRBV7-9|NA|NA
CASSPGVKGYEQYF
TGTGCCAGCAGCCCAGGGGTAAAGGGGTACGAGCAGTACTTC
>TRBJ2-1|TRBV4-2|NA|NA
CASSPRGVSYNEQFF
TGTGCCAGCAGCCCAAGGGGGGTATCCTACAATGAGCAGTTCTTC
>TRBJ1-5|TRBV21-1|NA|NA
CASSKRTASSNQPQHF
TGTGCCAGCAGCAAAAGGACAGCCTCCAGCAATCAGCCCCAGCATTTT
>TRBJ2-7|TRBV19|NA|NA
CASSPEDGSYEQYF
TGTGCCAGTAGTCCGGAAGACGGGTCCTACGAGCAGTACTTC
>TRBJ1-1|TRBV27|NA|NA
CASSQGLNTEAFF
TGTGCCAGCAGTCAGGGACTGAACACTGAAGCTTTCTTT
>TRBJ1-3|TRBV7-9|NA|NA
CASSLTASGNTIYF
TGTGCCAGCAGCTTAACTGCTTCTGGAAACACCATATATTTT